These 2 T cell receptor beta chains were sequenced from one sample in a study of early stage breast cancer tumors (dated by TCRdb to 2016 to 2017). Receptors were amplified or captured by the immunoSEQ multiplex PCR assay. TCRdb obtained this table from immuneACCESS and retained in-frame rearrangements with V and J assigned. These tables miss some clones; where compared with another copy, unresolved V genes account for less than half of the shortfall, and the remainder is unexplained. In all, the sample holds some 25,000 clones, and roughly 67% of those were seen once. About 10% of the sample is held by the ten biggest clonotypes. Source material: breast tumor tissue. The receptors shown here come from a person between 55 and 69 years old with breast cancer.

V gene TRBV6-6 combines with J gene TRBJ1-4; no definite D call. The CDR3 has 13 residues. The V end lost 6 bases, the J end lost 7 bases, and 12 bases lay between the germline ends. Germline CDR1 and CDR2: MNHNY and SVGAGI (reference sequence). Written as DNA, the CDR3 is TGTGCCAGCAGGACGAGTGGAGCTGAAAAACTGTTTTTT. The encoded protein is CASRTSGAEKLFF.

The CDR3 loop is CASSPASGGAEPQHF. CDR3 nucleotide sequence: TGCGCCAGCAGCCCCGCTTCGGGGGGCGCGGAGCCCCAGCATTTT. This chain links TRBV5-1 with TRBJ1-5, with a possible D match to TRBD1 (6 bases). The germline V gene has CDR1 SGHRS and CDR2 YFSETQ. This CDR3 comprises 15 residues. Trimming took off 4 bases at V and 8 bases at J, with 19 bases between the two ends. Full variable domain (missing parts from reference TRBV5-1 and TRBJ1-5): KAGVTQTPRYLIKTRGQQVTLSCSPISGHRSVSWYQQTPGQGLQFLFEYFSETQRNKGNFPGRFSGRQFSNSRSEMNVSTLELGDSALYLCASSPASGGAEPQHFGDGTRLSIL.